A selection of T cell receptor beta chains follows, all from one sample in a study of T cell repertoires in cytomegalovirus infection. MiXCR, applied by TCRdb to the reads, yields one record per CDR3 protein. There are about 740,000 distinct CDR3 sequences in the sample; under 40% occur only once, and under 3.5% lies in the top ten. The sample was PBMCs. The receptors derive from a human donor in good health (CMV status not recorded). Some clones in this sample may be carry-over from other donors' samples. Each CDR3 is given with its conserved first and last residue. Each record gives: clone size, D gene, V gene, J gene, CDR3 DNA, CDR3 protein. A D gene is named only where the DNA matches it firmly. Rows may omit the clone size; those that give it use once, few, many or a size class.

>few|.|TRBV7-6|TRBJ2-1
TGTGCCAGCAGCTTAGGGCGGACGAGCTCCTACAATGAGCAGTTCTTC
CASSLGRTSSYNEQFF
>.|TRBD1|TRBV6-2/TRBV6-3|TRBJ2-1
TGTGCCAGCAGTCGCAATTGGACAGGGACAACGCGTCTCCAAGAAAATGAGCAGTTCTTC
CASSRNWTGTTRLQENEQFF
>many|.|TRBV19|TRBJ2-6
TGTGCCTGCAAGAAGTCTTCTGGGGCCAACGTCCTGACTTTC
CACKKSSGANVLTF
>.|.|TRBV4-1|TRBJ2-5
TGTGCCAGCAGCTTCCGACCGGGTTCGGCGGAGACCCAGTACTTC
CASSFRPGSAETQYF
>.|.|TRBV6-5|TRBJ1-2
TGTGCCAGCAGTTCATTCCCAGAGGGCTATGGCTACACCTTC
CASSSFPEGYGYTF
>few|TRBD2|TRBV6-1|TRBJ2-1
TGTGCCAGCTCACCCCCGGCAGCGGGAGCCAATGAGCAGTTCTTC
CASSPPAAGANEQFF
>.|.|TRBV7-2|TRBJ1-4
TGTGCCAGCAGCCCCCCAGGTGGGGGAACTAATGAAAAACTGTTTTTT
CASSPPGGGTNEKLFF
>.|.|TRBV7-8|TRBJ2-5
TGTGCCAGCAGCTTGCTGGGAAGCGGGACACCTCCGGCGGAGACCCAGTACTTC
CASSLLGSGTPPAETQYF
>.|.|TRBV11-1|TRBJ2-7
TGTGCCAGCAGCTTAGGTGTAGGACGGCTATCCTACGAGCAGTACTTC
CASSLGVGRLSYEQYF
>few|.|TRBV19|TRBJ2-6
TGTGCCAGTAGTGTCCAGGCTTTCGGGGCCAACGTCCTGACTTTC
CASSVQAFGANVLTF
>.|.|TRBV7-2|TRBJ1-2
TGTGCCAGCAGCCCCCCCCTCGGGAGCTATGTCTACCCCTTC
CASSPPLGSYVYPF
>many|.|TRBV7-2|TRBJ2-3
TGTGCCAGCGGACCCCGGGACTCAGCTTATACAGATACGCAGTATTTT
CASGPRDSAYTDTQYF
>.|.|TRBV6-1|TRBJ2-7
TGTGCCAGCAGAAAATCCGGGGCCTACGAGCAGTACTTC
CASRKSGAYEQYF
>.|.|TRBV27|TRBJ1-6
TGTGCCAGCAGTTCCCCTCACTATTCACCCCTCCACTTT
CASSSPHYSPLHF
>few|TRBD2|TRBV15|TRBJ2-7
TGTGCCACCAGCAGCCGGCAAAAGGGAGGGTCTTTCTACGAGCAGTACTTC
CATSSRQKGGSFYEQYF
>.|TRBD2|TRBV6-1|TRBJ2-7
TGTGCCAGCAGATCGGGACCGACAAGAGTCGGACTAGCGGCTTACGAGCAGTACTTC
CASRSGPTRVGLAAYEQYF
>.|.|TRBV7-6|TRBJ2-3
TGTGCCAGCAGCCCTCTTCTGCAGAGAATGGCAGATACGCAGTATTTT
CASSPLLQRMADTQYF
>.|TRBD1|TRBV11-2|TRBJ1-1
TGTGCCAGCATTAACAGGGGACTGAACACTGAAGCTTTCTTT
CASINRGLNTEAFF
>few|TRBD1|TRBV6-8|TRBJ2-3
TGTGCCAGCAGAACTACAGGGGAGCATACGCAGTATTTT
CASRTTGEHTQYF
>few|TRBD2|TRBV6-5|TRBJ2-3
TGTGCCGCCAAGGGGGCCACAGCGGGGGGGGGCACAGATACGCAGTATTTT
CAAKGATAGGGTDTQYF
>.|.|TRBV6-6|TRBJ1-5
TGTGCCAGCAGTCATACAGATAGCAATCAGCCCCAGCATTTT
CASSHTDSNQPQHF
>.|TRBD2|TRBV7-2|TRBJ2-3
TGTGCCAGCACTAGGGGACTAACTGATACGCAGTATTTT
CASTRGLTDTQYF
>few|TRBD2|TRBV7-2|TRBJ2-3
TGTGCCAGCAGCCCGGCGGGAGGGCCCTCCCAGTATTTT
CASSPAGGPSQYF
>.|.|TRBV19|TRBJ1-2
TGTGCCAGTAGGTCGACCTCGGACGGCTACACCTTC
CASRSTSDGYTF
>few|TRBD2|TRBV2|TRBJ2-2
TGTGCCAGCAGTGAAGGCAGCGGGGGCAAAAACACCGGGGAGCTGTTTTTT
CASSEGSGGKNTGELFF
>few|.|TRBV7-8|TRBJ2-7
TGTGCCAGCAGCTTAGATAGACCCGCGAACGAGCAGTACTTC
CASSLDRPANEQYF
>few|TRBD1|TRBV5-6|TRBJ1-2
TGTGCCAGCAGCCTCGGACAGGGGATCGTAATCTATGGCTACACCTTC
CASSLGQGIVIYGYTF
>.|.|TRBV28|TRBJ1-3
TGTGCCAGCACGCTGCCGGGGAGCTCTGGAAACACCATATATTTT
CASTLPGSSGNTIYF
>.|.|TRBV19|TRBJ2-5
TGTGCCAGTAGACCCGTGGGCGGTGAAGAGACCCAGTACTTC
CASRPVGGEETQYF
>few|TRBD2|TRBV6-6|TRBJ2-1
TGTGCCAGCAGCTACCTCACTAGCGGGAGGGCCGGGGGTGAGCAGTTCTTC
CASSYLTSGRAGGEQFF
>few|.|TRBV6-1|TRBJ2-3
TGTGCCAGCGCCCCCGGGCCGAGCACAGATACGCAGTATTTT
CASAPGPSTDTQYF
>few|TRBD1|TRBV12-3/TRBV12-4|TRBJ1-3
TGTGCCAGCAGACGCAGCGGAGGGGGCCTCTCTGGAAACACCATATATTTT
CASRRSGGGLSGNTIYF
>few|.|TRBV7-9|TRBJ1-5
TGTGCCATTCCCCGGGTTCTTTATAGCAATCAGCCCCAGCATTTT
CAIPRVLYSNQPQHF
>.|.|TRBV5-1|TRBJ2-5
TGCGCCAGCAGCTTGGATGGGGCCCTGCAAGAGACCCAGTACTTC
CASSLDGALQETQYF
>many|.|TRBV19|TRBJ2-3
TGTGCCAGTAGTGATGGACAGATTTTACGCACAGATACGCAGTATTTT
CASSDGQILRTDTQYF
>.|TRBD1|TRBV5-6|TRBJ1-6
TGTGCCAGCAGCGGGGGAAGGGACAGCGTCTCCTATAATTCACCCCTCCACTTT
CASSGGRDSVSYNSPLHF
>.|.|TRBV6-5|TRBJ1-1
TGTGCCAGCAGTTACAGGAGGGCCGCTGAAGCTTTCTTT
CASSYRRAAEAFF
>.|.|TRBV28|TRBJ2-4
TGTGCCAGCAGTTTAGGACAGTGGGGGGCGGGCATTCAGTACTTC
CASSLGQWGAGIQYF
>many|.|TRBV5-1|TRBJ2-3
TGTGCCAGCAGCTTAGAAGATACGCAGTATTTT
CASSLEDTQYF
>.|.|TRBV14|TRBJ2-3
TGTGCCAGCAGCCAAGATCGGACGAATACGCAGTATTTT
CASSQDRTNTQYF